Below are 25 T cell receptor beta chains sequenced from a single sample in a study of neurological immune-mediated disorders. MiXCR, run by TCRdb on the 5' RACE reads, gives a single entry per CDR3 protein. Here the sample spans about 71,000 distinct CDR3 sequences, nearly 3.5% being singletons. Input material: PBMCs. Receptor source: a man between 35 and 55 years old with multiple sclerosis.

This clonotype was seen repeatedly, ten times or more. The CDR3 here is CASSPPGQQETQYF. DNA for the CDR3: TGTGCCAGCAGTCCTCCGGGACAGCAAGAGACCCAGTACTTC. The rearrangement uses TRBV5-4 and TRBJ2-5, with TRBD1 matching 7 bases. This CDR3 spans 14 amino acids. J gave up 2 bases and V 5 bases, and 6 bases lay outside the gene matches. The V gene's germline CDR1 is SGHNT and CDR2 YYREEE (reference sequence).

This clonotype was seen repeatedly, ten times or more. This sequence joins TRBV10-3 and TRBJ1-1, with no clear D. This CDR3 is 14 amino acids long. Germline V CDR1 and CDR2: ENHRY, SYGVKD. The ends were cut back, 11 bases at V and 0 bases at J, with 16 bases in the middle. The CDR3 bases are TGTGCCGTAACCCGGGGAGAGATGAACACTGAAGCTTTCTTT. Its protein is CAVTRGEMNTEAFF.

This clonotype showed up just a few times. One base away lies a much larger clone, so this may be a sequencing read error. The gene calls are TRBV20-1 and TRBJ2-7, with 7 bases identical to TRBD1. The CDR3 contains 13 residues. In germline, CDR1 is DFQATT, CDR2 SNEGSKA (reference sequence). Germline trimming cut 4 bases from V and 7 bases from J; bases unmatched to any gene: 10. The CDR3, as DNA: TGCAGTGCTATAGGACAGGCTGGGTTAGAGCAGTACTTC. This encodes CSAIGQAGLEQYF.

This clonotype was seen many times. The rearrangement links TRBV10-3 to TRBJ2-1; D may be TRBD1 (5 bases). This CDR3 contains 14 residues. The V gene's germline CDR1 is ENHRY and CDR2 SYGVKD. Trimming removed 2 bases from V and 2 bases from J, with 7 bases in between. CDR3 in DNA: TGTGCCATCAGTGAGGGGGCCCCCTACAATGAGCAGTTCTTC. This gives the protein CAISEGAPYNEQFF.

This clonotype was seen at least ten times. The chain combines TRBV12-3 or TRBV12-4 with TRBJ1-1; no reliable D call. The ends were cut back, 3 bases at V and 4 bases at J, with 12 bases in the middle. This CDR3 region has 14 residues. In DNA, the CDR3 is TGTGCCAGCAGTTTTGCCGATACCGGCACTGAAGCTTTCTTT. Amino acids: CASSFADTGTEAFF.

This clonotype was counted many times. V is TRBV5-1 and J is TRBJ1-6; TRBD1 matches at 7 bases. J was trimmed by 6 bases and V by 4 bases; bases with no gene match: 1. Germline CDR1 and CDR2: SGHRS and YFSETQ. The CDR3 length is 13 residues. The CDR3 protein is CASSRDSNSPLHF. The CDR3 region has the DNA TGCGCCAGCAGCCGGGACAGTAATTCACCCCTCCACTTT.

There are many counts of this clonotype. The chain is built from TRBV6-5 and TRBJ2-7; 12 bases are shared with TRBD2. CDR1 and CDR2 from the germline V gene are MNHEY and SVGAGI. The V and J ends lost 6 bases and 3 bases, in that order; junction bases with no gene match: 6. The CDR3 sequence is 15 residues long. The chain's CDR3 is CASSSRTSGNYEQYF. CDR3 nucleotides: TGTGCCAGCAGCTCCCGGACTAGCGGGAACTACGAGCAGTACTTC.

This clonotype has at least ten counts. The chain couples TRBV5-1 to TRBJ2-2; the D gene is possibly TRBD1 (6 bases). CDR3 length equals 14 residues. The germline CDR1 and CDR2 sequences are SGHRS and YFSETQ. V lost 4 bases and J 4 bases, leaving 11 bases between the germline ends. The DNA of the CDR3 is TGCGCCAGCAGCGGTTACAGGGCCACCGGGGAGCTGTTTTTT. Residues: CASSGYRATGELFF.

The sample holds many counts of this clonotype. This chain connects TRBV3-1 to TRBJ2-5; 11 bases are a match to TRBD2. Germline loops: CDR1 LGHDT, CDR2 YNNKEL (reference sequence). The CDR3 runs 18 residues. The junction had 11 bases not matched to a gene; V was cut back by 1 base and J by 4 bases. CDR3 in amino acids: CASSQAISGRAKGETQYF. The CDR3 DNA reads as TGTGCCAGCAGCCAAGCGATTAGCGGGAGGGCCAAGGGAGAGACCCAGTACTTC.

At least ten counts were recorded for this clonotype. The chain links TRBV5-1 to TRBJ2-7; 9 bases fit TRBD1. V gave up 7 bases and J gave up 2 bases; unmatched junction bases: 19. Per germline, CDR1 SGHRS and CDR2 YFSETQ. The CDR3 is 18 amino acids. CDR3 residues: CASSIRSAGTGKTYEQYF. The CDR3 nucleotides are TGCGCCAGCTCTATCCGATCCGCCGGGACAGGGAAAACCTACGAGCAGTACTTC.

This clonotype was counted ten times or more. The rearrangement links TRBV6-5 to TRBJ2-7; 7 bases are shared with TRBD1. Germline CDR1 reads MNHEY; CDR2 reads SVGAGI. The CDR3 spans 15 residues. The trim removed 0 bases at V and 5 bases at J, leaving 7 bases unmatched. CDR3 loop: CASSYSRGQAHEQYF. CDR3 DNA sequence: TGTGCCAGCAGTTACTCTCGAGGACAGGCCCACGAGCAGTACTTC.

This clonotype was found many times. The genes are TRBV5-1 and TRBJ1-4; no clear D. V dropped 2 bases and J dropped 2 bases, with 16 bases sitting between them. This CDR3 contains 17 residues. Germline values: CDR1 SGHRS, CDR2 YFSETQ. The CDR3 reads CASSFSSQGWTNEKLFF. The CDR3 nucleotides read TGCGCCAGCAGCTTCTCGAGTCAAGGGTGGACTAATGAAAAACTGTTTTTT.

This clonotype was counted ten times or more. The V and J genes are TRBV6-5 and TRBJ2-1, with TRBD2 matching 12 bases. Trimming removed 0 bases from V and 12 bases from J; junction bases left unmatched: 6. The CDR3 has 15 residues. Looked up from germline, CDR1 is MNHEY and CDR2 is SVGAGI. CDR3 residues: CASSYSLAGGPGQFF. The CDR3 coding sequence is TGTGCCAGCAGTTACTCTCTAGCGGGAGGGCCTGGGCAGTTCTTC.

This clonotype showed up many times. This chain joins TRBV27 and TRBJ2-1; 8 bases map to TRBD1. After removal of 6 bases from V and 7 bases from J, the junction contained 14 bases not matched to a gene. CDR3 length: 16 residues. Germline CDR1 MNHEY, CDR2 SMNVEV (reference sequence). The CDR3 reads CASSRSDRGISNEQFF. In DNA form, the CDR3 reads TGTGCCAGCAGCCGTTCTGACAGGGGTATCAGTAATGAGCAGTTCTTC.

This clonotype was observed at least ten times. The chain couples TRBV3-1 to TRBJ2-5; 9 bases fit TRBD2. Germline-derived CDR1 and CDR2 are LGHDT and YNNKEL (reference sequence). Trimming removed 2 bases from V and 3 bases from J; junction bases left unmatched: 10. The CDR3 runs 17 residues. CDR3 in amino acids: CASSQSRQASGKETQYF. The CDR3 coding sequence is TGTGCCAGCAGCCAATCCCGCCAAGCTAGCGGGAAAGAGACCCAGTACTTC.

This clonotype appeared many times. The gene calls are TRBV10-2 and TRBJ2-2, with D tentatively TRBD2 (5 bases). The CDR3 is made up of 14 amino acids. The V and J ends lost 3 bases and 6 bases respectively, with 11 bases between them. The germline CDR1 and CDR2 sequences are WSHSY and SAAADI. The CDR3 protein is CASSETVRAGELFF. The CDR3 DNA sequence: TGCGCCAGCAGTGAAACTGTGCGGGCCGGGGAGCTGTTTTTT.

The table lists this clonotype with a few counts. The gene calls are TRBV27 and TRBJ1-5, with D unresolved. V lost 3 bases and J lost 2, with 5 bases in between. Germline-derived CDR1 and CDR2 are MNHEY and SMNVEV (reference sequence). This CDR3 has 13 residues. CDR3: CASSLKGNQPQHF. In DNA form, the CDR3 reads TGTGCCAGCAGTTTGAAGGGCAATCAGCCCCAGCATTTT.

This clonotype came up many times. The chain joins TRBV10-3 to TRBJ2-3; 10 nucleotides match TRBD2. This CDR3 has 16 amino acids. CDR1 is ENHRY and CDR2 is SYGVKD in the germline V gene. With V trimmed by 4 bases and J by 3 bases, 7 bases remained unmatched. The CDR3 sequence is CAISAGLADTTDTQYF. The CDR3 nucleotides are TGTGCCATCAGTGCCGGACTAGCGGATACAACAGATACGCAGTATTTT.

This clonotype was seen many times. V gene TRBV5-1 combines with J gene TRBJ1-2; D is possibly TRBD1 (5 bases). This CDR3 spans 14 amino acids. V was trimmed by 0 bases and J by 4 bases, leaving 10 bases between them. Germline CDR1 and CDR2: SGHRS and YFSETQ. The CDR3 loop is CASSLERGSYGYTF. CDR3 bases: TGCGCCAGCAGCTTGGAGAGGGGATCCTATGGCTACACCTTC.

Many counts were recorded for this clonotype. This chain links TRBV14 with TRBJ2-1; 8 positions match TRBD2. The CDR3 length is 16 residues. Looked up from germline, CDR1 is SGHDN and CDR2 is FVKESK. V was clipped by 0 bases and J by 9 bases; unmatched bases: 10. DNA of the CDR3: TGTGCCAGCAGCCAAGATCCAGCGGGAGTCTCGGGTGAGCAGTTCTTC. The encoded protein is CASSQDPAGVSGEQFF.

This clonotype has ten or more counts. J is TRBJ1-6 and V is TRBV7-8, with D perhaps TRBD1 (5 bases). Germline values: CDR1 SGHVS, CDR2 FQNEAQ. V dropped 2 bases and J dropped 10 bases, with 15 bases sitting between them. The CDR3 has 15 amino acids. The CDR3 sequence: CASSLPGTVGSPLHF. In DNA, the CDR3 is TGTGCCAGCAGCTTACCCGGGACTGTGGGATCACCCCTCCACTTT.

This clonotype was recorded at least ten times. V usage is TRBV4-2 and J usage is TRBJ1-1, with D unclear. With 2 bases removed from V and 3 bases from J, the gap between germline ends came to 16 bases. The CDR3 runs to 16 residues. Germline CDR1 is LGHNA and CDR2 is YNFKEQ. CDR3 residues: CASSQTPRARDTEAFF. The CDR3 nucleotides read TGTGCCAGCAGCCAAACACCCCGCGCGAGGGACACTGAAGCTTTCTTT.

This clonotype was seen ten or more times. The chain recombines TRBV5-1 with TRBJ2-3; D is unclear. The CDR3 is made up of 14 amino acids. Trimming cost V 1 base and J 4 bases, with 10 bases left between them. Germline V gene sequence: CDR1 SGHRS, CDR2 YFSETQ. The CDR3 reads CASSLSAGSDTQYF. The CDR3, as DNA: TGCGCCAGCAGCTTGTCTGCAGGCTCAGATACGCAGTATTTT.

This clonotype was seen many times. The chain is built from TRBV20-1 and TRBJ1-1; perhaps TRBD1 as D (5 bases). This CDR3 is 13 amino acids long. Germline lookup yields CDR1 DFQATT and CDR2 SNEGSKA (reference sequence). V lost 3 bases to trimming and J lost 4 bases, with 12 bases between them. The CDR3 protein is CSASWGLGTEAFF. The CDR3 region has the DNA TGCAGTGCTAGTTGGGGGTTGGGCACTGAAGCTTTCTTT.

In this sample, this clonotype turned up many times. The chain joins TRBV29-1 to TRBJ1-1; D perhaps matches TRBD1 (5 bases). CDR3 size: 13 residues. Germline CDR1 reads SQVTM; CDR2 reads ANQGSEA. Trimming took off 5 bases at V and 1 base at J, with 11 bases between the two ends. CDR3 protein: CSVPGLGNTEAFF. CDR3 DNA sequence: TGCAGCGTTCCGGGACTGGGGAACACTGAAGCTTTCTTT.